The 30 T cell receptor beta chains reported below all come from one sample, sequenced in a study of OX40 agonist ivuxolimab in advanced cancers. Libraries were prepared by immunoSEQ multiplex PCR; TCRdb keeps only in-frame clonotypes and omits some of them. The sample has roughly 34,000 clones; 70% to 80% are singletons. The material sequenced was CD4+ or CD8+ T cells sorted from blood, taken in a trial of the OX40 agonist ivuxolimab. Every receptor here comes from an adult with an advanced solid tumor such as melanoma, head and neck, liver or kidney cancer.

The table lists this clone with a count of one. The rearrangement joins TRBV6-6 to TRBJ1-2; D may be TRBD1 (5 bases). Trimming left V 4 bases short and J 6 bases short, with 12 bases between. CDR1 is MNHNY and CDR2 is SVGAGI in the germline V gene (reference sequence). This CDR3 has 13 residues. CDR3 DNA sequence: TGTGCCAGCAGTTTGACAGAGACGGATGGCTACACCTTC. Protein product: CASSLTETDGYTF.

The V gene is TRBV2, the J gene TRBJ2-3, with 9 bases that match TRBD2. This CDR3 contains 15 residues. Germline V CDR1 and CDR2: SNHLY, FYNNEI. J was trimmed by 4 bases and V by 6 bases; bases with no gene match: 8. The CDR3 reads CASRKGGGAADTQYF. In nucleotides, the CDR3 is TGTGCCAGCAGAAAAGGCGGGGGGGCCGCAGATACGCAGTATTTT. The entire variable domain, with the rest obtained from reference TRBV2 and TRBJ2-3, is as follows: EPEVTQTPSHQVTQMGQEVILRCVPISNHLYFYWYRQILGQKVEFLVSFYNNEISEKSEIFDDQFSVERPDGSNFTLKIRSTKLEDSAMYFCASRKGGGAADTQYFGPGTRLTVL.

The count of this clone is one. The CDR3 nucleotides are TGTGCCAGCAGTTTAGACATTGTCGAGGATTCACCCCTCCACTTT. Translation gives CASSLDIVEDSPLHF. This chain uses TRBV6-6 with TRBJ1-6; D is unresolved. The CDR3 length is 15 residues. The V gene lost 4 bases and the J gene lost 8 bases, with 15 bases spanning the gap. Germline CDR1 MNHNY, CDR2 SVGAGI (reference sequence).

This clone was detected once. CDR3 bases: TGTGCCAGTAGTACATCCTACTATGGCTACACCTTC. Its protein product is CASSTSYYGYTF. The chain carries TRBV19 and TRBJ1-2; D not resolved. The V and J ends lost 4 bases and 3 bases respectively, with 6 bases between them. The CDR3 consists of 12 residues. The germline V gene encodes CDR1 LNHDA and CDR2 SQIVND (reference sequence).

This chain joins TRBV5-1 and TRBJ1-4; maybe TRBD1 (5 bases). The CDR3 runs to 14 residues. With 0 bases removed from V and 2 bases from J, the gap between germline ends came to 5 bases. Germline values: CDR1 SGHRS, CDR2 YFSETQ. The CDR3 loop is CASSLGGTNEKLFF. In DNA, the CDR3 is TGCGCCAGCAGCTTGGGGGGGACTAATGAAAAACTGTTTTTT. The full variable domain, in which reference TRBV5-1 and TRBJ1-4 provide the parts outside the CDR3, is KAGVTQTPRYLIKTRGQQVTLSCSPISGHRSVSWYQQTPGQGLQFLFEYFSETQRNKGNFPGRFSGRQFSNSRSEMNVSTLELGDSALYLCASSLGGTNEKLFFGSGTQLSVL.

This chain joins TRBV11-1 and TRBJ2-5; D is possibly TRBD1 or TRBD2 (5 bases each). Trimming left V 5 bases short and J 5 bases short, with 18 bases between. Germline CDR1 reads SGHAT; CDR2 reads FQDESV (reference sequence). The CDR3 sequence is 15 residues long. The CDR3 DNA sequence: TGTGCCAGCAGCAAGGGACGGGTCCAGGTCGAGACCCAGTACTTC. Its protein product is CASSKGRVQVETQYF.

This sequence joins TRBV30 and TRBJ1-2, with D unclear. CDR1 and CDR2 from the germline V gene are GTSNPN and SVGIG (reference sequence). The CDR3 runs 11 residues. V dropped 5 bases and J dropped 5 bases, with 9 bases sitting between them. CDR3 sequence: CAWGPVYGYTF. The DNA of the CDR3 is TGTGCCTGGGGCCCAGTGTATGGCTACACCTTC.

The chain employs TRBV5-8 and TRBJ1-1; 7 positions match TRBD1. Germline V lookup: CDR1 SGHTS, CDR2 YDEGEE. After removal of 3 bases from V and 3 bases from J, the junction contained 5 bases not matched to a gene. The CDR3 totals 14 residues. The CDR3 loop is CASSWTGYYTEAFF. The CDR3 DNA is TGTGCCAGCAGCTGGACAGGTTATTACACTGAAGCTTTCTTT.

This clone was picked up one time. This chain uses TRBV5-6 with TRBJ1-1; D might be TRBD1 (5 bases). The CDR3 consists of 15 residues. The V end lost 0 bases, the J end lost 4 bases, and 13 bases lay between the germline ends. Germline CDR1 reads SGHDT; CDR2 reads YYEEEE. The CDR3 spells CASSLASRGGTEAFF. For the CDR3, the DNA is TGTGCCAGCAGCTTGGCTTCAAGGGGCGGCACTGAAGCTTTCTTT.

The V and J genes are TRBV28 and TRBJ2-3, with 8 positions matching TRBD2. CDR1 is MDHEN, CDR2 SYDVKM, per germline. V shed 4 bases, J shed 6 bases, and the junction held 9 bases outside the gene matches. The CDR3 spans 15 residues. The CDR3 DNA follows: TGTGCCAGCAGTTACGGGGGGGGCCCTTCGGATACGCAGTATTTT. It specifies CASSYGGGPSDTQYF.

The rearrangement links TRBV19 to TRBJ2-3; TRBD1 aligns across 9 bases. V trimming: 9 bases; J trimming: 5 bases; junction bases outside the gene matches: 6. This CDR3 is 13 amino acids long. Germline-derived CDR1 and CDR2 are LNHDA and SQIVND (reference sequence). The CDR3, as DNA: TGTGCCAGCACAGGGGGCGGAGTAGATACGCAGTATTTT. This encodes CASTGGGVDTQYF.

This sequence joins TRBV11-2 and TRBJ2-1, with 8 bases fitting TRBD1. The CDR3 is made up of 15 amino acids. V dropped 5 bases and J dropped 3; count of bases not matched to a gene: 6. Germline V CDR1 and CDR2: SGHAT, FQNNGV. This CDR3 reads CASSVGQERYNEQFF. The CDR3 DNA reads as TGTGCCAGCAGCGTGGGACAGGAACGCTACAATGAGCAGTTCTTC.

The gene calls are TRBV25-1 and TRBJ2-2; either TRBD1 or TRBD2 may fit D (5 bases each). CDR3 length equals 14 residues. V shed 3 bases and J shed 4 bases, with 9 bases lying between them. CDR1 is MGHDK and CDR2 is SYGVNS in the germline V gene. The CDR3 DNA is TGTGCCAGCAGTGACCGGGGCCTCACCGGGGAGCTGTTTTTT. Amino acid sequence: CASSDRGLTGELFF.

The rearrangement uses TRBV6-4 and TRBJ2-3; 9 bases line up with TRBD2. The CDR3 extends over 15 amino acids. Germline assignment: CDR1 MRHNA and CDR2 SNTAGT. V dropped 0 bases and J dropped 4; count of bases not matched to a gene: 2. CDR3 amino acids: CASSDSAGGPDTQYF. The CDR3 DNA follows: TGTGCCAGCAGTGACTCTGCGGGGGGGCCAGATACGCAGTATTTT.

The gene calls are TRBV6-5 and TRBJ1-2; 12 nucleotides match TRBD1. The CDR3 sequence is 15 residues long. The germline V gene encodes CDR1 MNHEY and CDR2 SVGAGI. With V trimmed by 6 bases and J by 0 bases, 2 bases remained unmatched. The CDR3 DNA sequence: TGTGCCAGCAGACGGGACAGGGGGCCTAACTATGGCTACACCTTC. Protein product: CASRRDRGPNYGYTF.

The V call is TRBV11-2, the J call TRBJ1-2; 9 bases line up with TRBD1. CDR1 SGHAT and CDR2 FQNNGV come from the germline V gene. This CDR3 is 14 amino acids long. Trimming removed 5 bases from V and 6 bases from J; junction bases left unmatched: 7. CDR3 region: CASSIQGADDGYTF. DNA for the CDR3: TGTGCCAGCAGCATACAGGGGGCGGACGATGGCTACACCTTC.

The chain combines TRBV18 with TRBJ1-3, with 9 bases that match TRBD1. CDR1 and CDR2 from the germline V gene are KGHSH and LQKENI. This CDR3 is 16 amino acids long. Germline trimming cut 5 bases from V and 0 bases from J; bases unmatched to any gene: 5. Here the CDR3 reads CASSALDRGSGNTIYF. Here the CDR3 DNA reads TGTGCCAGCTCAGCCTTGGACAGGGGCTCTGGAAACACCATATATTTT.

The chain links TRBV7-9 to TRBJ2-1; D is possibly TRBD1 (6 bases). The germline gives CDR1 SEHNR, CDR2 FQNEAQ (reference sequence). CDR3 size: 15 residues. V was clipped by 1 base and J by 7 bases, with 14 bases between them. This chain's CDR3 is CASSLERTVPNEQFF. The CDR3 nucleotides are TGTGCCAGCAGCTTAGAGAGGACAGTTCCAAATGAGCAGTTCTTC.

The chain carries TRBV7-3 and TRBJ2-2; the match to TRBD2 covers 12 bases. V trimming: 2 bases; J trimming: 7 bases; junction bases outside the gene matches: 2. CDR1 is SGHTA, CDR2 FQGTGA, per germline. This CDR3 region has 15 residues. CDR3 in DNA: TGTGCCAGCAGCTTACGGACTAGCGGGGACGGGGAGCTGTTTTTT. Translating it yields CASSLRTSGDGELFF.

The gene calls are TRBV5-4 and TRBJ1-1, with D uncertain. Germline values: CDR1 SGHNT, CDR2 YYREEE (reference sequence). The ends were cut back, 1 base at V and 1 base at J, with 8 bases in the middle. CDR3 length: 14 amino acids. Here the CDR3 reads CASSLSPGNTEAFF. CDR3 coding DNA: TGTGCCAGCAGCTTGAGTCCAGGGAACACTGAAGCTTTCTTT.

The rearrangement uses TRBV7-3 and TRBJ2-1, with TRBD1 matching over 7 bases. The V gene's germline CDR1 is SGHTA and CDR2 FQGTGA. The CDR3 runs to 13 residues. With V trimmed by 3 bases and J by 8 bases, 4 bases remained unmatched. CDR3 region: CASSLYRGYEQFF. The DNA for the CDR3 is TGTGCCAGCAGCTTGTACAGGGGATATGAGCAGTTCTTC.

The chain is built from TRBV25-1 and TRBJ2-7, with D tentatively TRBD1 or TRBD2 (5 bases each). The CDR3 length is 16 residues. Germline V gene sequence: CDR1 MGHDK, CDR2 SYGVNS. V gave up 4 bases and J gave up 2 bases, with 18 bases separating them. The CDR3 sequence is CASSGYSGTGTYEQYF. The CDR3 DNA reads as TGTGCCAGCAGTGGCTACTCCGGGACGGGGACCTACGAGCAGTACTTC.

The chain is built from TRBV6-4 and TRBJ2-1; 8 nucleotides agree with TRBD2. J lost 1 base, V lost 3 bases, and 8 bases had no gene match. Germline CDR1 MRHNA, CDR2 SNTAGT. The CDR3 runs to 17 residues. The CDR3 protein is CASSERGVLYSYNEQFF. The CDR3 DNA reads TGTGCCAGCAGTGAGCGGGGGGTGCTTTATTCCTACAATGAGCAGTTCTTC.

The sample holds a few counts of this clone. The chain has TRBV6-1 and TRBJ1-5; no definite D call. V gave up 3 bases and J gave up 0 bases, with 9 bases separating them. The CDR3 consists of 15 residues. Germline V gives CDR1 MNHNS, CDR2 SASEGT. The CDR3 bases are TGTGCCAGCAGTGACTCGGACGCTAGCAATCAGCCCCAGCATTTT. Its protein is CASSDSDASNQPQHF.

This clone was seen more than once but under ten times. This chain joins TRBV19 and TRBJ2-2; D remains unclear. With 4 bases removed from V and 2 bases from J, the gap between germline ends came to 8 bases. The germline V gene encodes CDR1 LNHDA and CDR2 SQIVND (reference sequence). The CDR3 extends over 14 amino acids. CDR3 DNA sequence: TGTGCCAGTAGTAGTAGCAGAAACACCGGGGAGCTGTTTTTT. Protein sequence: CASSSSRNTGELFF.

The chain combines TRBV30 with TRBJ1-1; D unresolved. The CDR3 sequence is 13 residues long. Germline CDR1 GTSNPN, CDR2 SVGIG (reference sequence). Deletions cut 5 bases from V and 5 bases from J, with 15 bases between. The CDR3 DNA sequence: TGTGCCTGGGAGCTCGGGTTTGGGACTGAAGCTTTCTTT. Translation: CAWELGFGTEAFF.

This clone was recorded once. The V gene is TRBV6-1, the J gene TRBJ2-1; 7 bases are shared with TRBD2. The CDR3 totals 18 residues. CDR1 MNHNS and CDR2 SASEGT come from the germline V gene. Unmatched junction bases numbered 16, after V lost 1 base and J lost 7 bases. The CDR3 coding sequence is TGTGCCAGCAGTGAAGTAGGGAGGATGCGGGGGATCGAGAATGAGCAGTTCTTC. Translation gives CASSEVGRMRGIENEQFF.

The chain is built from TRBV11-2 and TRBJ1-3, with TRBD1 as a possible D gene (5 bases). Germline lookup yields CDR1 SGHAT and CDR2 FQNNGV. CDR3 length: 15 amino acids. The V end lost 5 bases, the J end lost 4 bases, and 15 bases lay between the germline ends. The CDR3 DNA follows: TGTGCCAGCAGCCCCTATGAGGGGTCCGGAAACACCATATATTTT. Its translation is CASSPYEGSGNTIYF.

This clone was detected once. The J gene is TRBJ2-1, the V gene TRBV11-2, with 9 bases identical to TRBD2. The CDR3 contains 15 residues. The V gene's germline CDR1 is SGHAT and CDR2 FQNNGV. V lost 6 bases and J lost 8; bases outside the gene matches: 11. CDR3 region: CASRSVAGGFDEQFF. DNA of the CDR3: TGTGCCAGCAGGAGTGTCGCGGGGGGGTTCGATGAGCAGTTCTTC. Looking up the rest from reference TRBV11-2 and TRBJ2-1 gives the full variable domain: EAGVAQSPRYKIIEKRQSVAFWCNPISGHATLYWYQQILGQGPKLLIQFQNNGVVDDSQLPKDRFSAERLKGVDSTLKIQPAKLEDSAVYLCASRSVAGGFDEQFFGPGTRLTVL.

This sequence joins TRBV11-2 and TRBJ1-6; no firm D call. Trimming took off 3 bases at V and 8 bases at J, with 8 bases between the two ends. This CDR3 contains 13 residues. CDR1 and CDR2 from the germline V gene are SGHAT and FQNNGV. For the CDR3, the DNA is TGTGCCAGCAGCTTCCGGACCGATTCACCCCTCCACTTT. Translation: CASSFRTDSPLHF.